Below, 31 T cell receptor beta chains from the same sample are listed, as sequenced in a study of cytomegalovirus exposure and HLA in healthy donors. With 60 Vbeta and 13 Jbeta primers, the PCR was carried out. Assay: immunoSEQ multiplex PCR; the TCRdb copy retains only in-frame clones and omits some. The sample shows some 110,000 clones, roughly three quarters of them seen only once. Material: PBMCs. The receptors were gathered from a woman between 35 and 50 years old in good health and CMV-seronegative.

The chain combines TRBV30 with TRBJ2-5; D ambiguous. The germline V and J ends were trimmed by 8 bases and 7 bases, with 20 bases remaining between them. Germline lookup yields CDR1 GTSNPN and CDR2 SVGIG (reference sequence). The CDR3 runs to 13 residues. CDR3 protein: CALEILNLGTQYF. CDR3 coding DNA: TGTGCCCTGGAGATACTCAATTTGGGGACCCAGTACTTC.

This clone was seen only once. The chain employs TRBV29-1 and TRBJ2-1; D possibly corresponds to TRBD2 (7 bases). Trimming cost V 3 bases and J 4 bases, with 10 bases left between them. The CDR3 has 13 amino acids. Germline lookup yields CDR1 SQVTM and CDR2 ANQGSEA. The CDR3 reads CSVEGGQYNEQFF. The CDR3 bases are TGCAGCGTTGAGGGGGGGCAGTACAATGAGCAGTTCTTC.

The rearrangement uses TRBV7-3 and TRBJ2-3; D uncertain. In germline, CDR1 is SGHTA, CDR2 FQGTGA. This CDR3 contains 13 residues. Trimming took 2 bases from V and 0 from J, leaving 3 bases between them. Written as DNA, the CDR3 is TGTGCCAGCAGCTTATATAGCACAGATACGCAGTATTTT. Its protein product is CASSLYSTDTQYF.

The chain uses TRBV7-3 and TRBJ2-1, with 7 bases aligning to TRBD1. The germline V gene encodes CDR1 SGHTA and CDR2 FQGTGA. CDR3 length: 17 amino acids. V lost 1 base, J lost 6 bases, and 12 bases stayed unmatched. The CDR3 DNA sequence: TGTGCCAGCAGCTTAAGGGGCTACAGGGGCGCTAGCAATGAGCAGTTCTTC. It specifies CASSLRGYRGASNEQFF.

The chain employs TRBV13 and TRBJ2-1; 8 nucleotides match TRBD2. Trimming at V came to 7 bases and at J to 9 bases, leaving 8 bases not matched to a gene. The CDR3 has 13 residues. CDR1 and CDR2 from the germline V gene are PRHDT and FYEKMQ (reference sequence). The CDR3 DNA is TGTGCCAGCATCCAGGGACTAGAGGGTGAGCAGTTCTTC. It encodes CASIQGLEGEQFF.

The chain combines TRBV5-4 with TRBJ2-1; TRBD1 is a possible D gene (7 bases). This CDR3 is 14 amino acids long. Trimming cost V 6 bases and J 4 bases, with 14 bases left between them. The germline gives CDR1 SGHNT, CDR2 YYREEE (reference sequence). This CDR3 is CASNAGQRYNEQFF. CDR3 nucleotides: TGTGCCAGCAACGCGGGACAGCGGTACAATGAGCAGTTCTTC.

The genes are TRBV7-9 and TRBJ1-2; D not resolved. V dropped 1 base and J dropped 7 bases, with 13 bases sitting between them. Germline values: CDR1 SEHNR, CDR2 FQNEAQ (reference sequence). The CDR3 extends over 14 amino acids. DNA for the CDR3: TGTGCCAGCAGCTTAGACATCATTTTATCTGGCTACACCTTC. It encodes CASSLDIILSGYTF.

CDR3 loop: CASSVDGGLYEQYF. In DNA, the CDR3 is TGTGCCAGCAGCGTAGACGGGGGGCTTTACGAGCAGTACTTC. The gene calls are TRBV9 and TRBJ2-7; the D gene is possibly TRBD2 (7 bases). Looked up from germline, CDR1 is SGDLS and CDR2 is YYNGEE. The CDR3 runs 14 residues. The germline V and J ends were trimmed by 0 bases and 4 bases, with 11 bases remaining between them.

This clone was detected once. The chain combines TRBV6-6 with TRBJ1-4; D is unresolved. The CDR3 consists of 16 residues. Germline CDR1 reads MNHNY; CDR2 reads SVGAGI (reference sequence). V shed 6 bases and J shed 0 bases, with 14 bases lying between them. The CDR3 region has the DNA TGTGCCAGCAGCCGGCGGGCAGCTGCAACTAATGAAAAACTGTTTTTT. Its protein product is CASSRRAAATNEKLFF.

CDR3 bases: TGTGCCAGCAGATTCCTCTCTAGCGAGCATGGTACCCAGTACTTC. Translated: CASRFLSSEHGTQYF. The gene calls are TRBV27 and TRBJ2-5; weak D call: TRBD2 (6 bases). The CDR3 sequence is 15 residues long. CDR1 and CDR2 (germline): MNHEY, SMNVEV (reference sequence). Trimming pared 6 bases from V and 8 bases from J, leaving 22 bases between.

The chain combines TRBV19 with TRBJ2-1, with D unclear. The germline V gene has CDR1 LNHDA and CDR2 SQIVND (reference sequence). The CDR3 totals 15 residues. V was pared by 1 base and J by 0 bases, with 7 bases between. The CDR3 spells CASSIGFSSYNEQFF. CDR3 coding DNA: TGTGCCAGTAGTATAGGTTTCAGCTCCTACAATGAGCAGTTCTTC.

This chain joins TRBV5-1 and TRBJ2-7; 11 bases match TRBD2. This CDR3 spans 15 amino acids. The V segment lost 4 bases and the J segment 3 bases; nucleotides outside the gene matches: 6. Germline V gene data show CDR1 as SGHRS and CDR2 as YFSETQ. CDR3 DNA sequence: TGCGCCAGCAGCGACCGGACTAGCGGGTACTACGAGCAGTACTTC. It yields the protein CASSDRTSGYYEQYF.

V is TRBV9 and J is TRBJ2-1; TRBD2 is a possible D gene (5 bases). The V and J ends lost 3 bases and 8 bases respectively, with 18 bases between them. This CDR3 has 15 amino acids. Germline V gives CDR1 SGDLS, CDR2 YYNGEE. The CDR3 region has the DNA TGTGCCAGCAGCGATAGGGAGAGAGTCGGAGATGAGCAGTTCTTC. Encoded protein: CASSDRERVGDEQFF.

V is TRBV6-5 and J is TRBJ2-7, with 7 bases fitting TRBD1. J gave up 3 bases and V 3 bases, and 2 bases lay outside the gene matches. The germline V gene encodes CDR1 MNHEY and CDR2 SVGAGI. The CDR3 sequence is 13 residues long. The DNA of the CDR3 is TGTGCCAGCAGTTATAGGGACAGCTACGAGCAGTACTTC. This gives the protein CASSYRDSYEQYF.

This clone was seen a few times. The CDR3 nucleotides read TGTGCCAGCAGTTACGGGGGGTTGGATGGCTACACCTTC. Amino acid sequence: CASSYGGLDGYTF. The chain couples TRBV6-5 to TRBJ1-2, with D possibly matching TRBD1 (5 bases). The CDR3 covers 13 residues. Trimming removed 2 bases at V and 6 bases at J, with 10 bases between. CDR1 is MNHEY and CDR2 is SVGAGI in the germline V gene.

This chain connects TRBV23-1 to TRBJ2-1; 11 bases line up with TRBD2. TRBV23-1 is classed as an ORF, of uncertain function. Losses at the gene ends were 3 bases for V and 2 bases for J; bases not matched to a gene: 6. CDR3 length equals 17 residues. The CDR3 bases are TGCGCCAGCAGTCATATCACTAGCGGGAGAACCTACAATGAGCAGTTCTTC. Amino acid sequence: CASSHITSGRTYNEQFF.

The chain employs TRBV6-6 and TRBJ2-5; 10 nucleotides agree with TRBD1. CDR1 is MNHNY and CDR2 is SVGAGI in the germline V gene (reference sequence). The CDR3 consists of 15 residues. J was trimmed by 5 bases and V by 1 base; bases with no gene match: 4. CDR3 sequence: CASSYLGQGRETQYF. The CDR3 DNA reads as TGTGCCAGCAGTTACTTGGGACAGGGGAGGGAGACCCAGTACTTC.

This chain joins TRBV7-3 and TRBJ2-3; 10 bases are shared with TRBD2. The CDR3 extends over 15 amino acids. Germline V CDR1 and CDR2: SGHTA, FQGTGA. J lost 5 bases, V lost 3 bases, and 5 bases had no gene match. CDR3 region: CASSLTSGRQDTQYF. CDR3 in DNA: TGTGCCAGCAGCTTGACTAGCGGGCGTCAAGATACGCAGTATTTT.

The genes are TRBV30 and TRBJ2-3; D gene uncertain. The CDR3 runs 15 residues. The V gene lost 0 bases and the J gene lost 0 bases, with 10 bases spanning the gap. Germline V gene data show CDR1 as GTSNPN and CDR2 as SVGIG (reference sequence). The CDR3 bases are TGTGCCTGGAGTGTTGGTTTGGCTAGCACAGATACGCAGTATTTT. Residues: CAWSVGLASTDTQYF.

This clone was seen a single time. The genes are TRBV6-5 and TRBJ1-1, with 9 bases aligning to TRBD1. Trimming removed 8 bases from V and 4 bases from J; junction bases left unmatched: 8. This CDR3 comprises 14 residues. CDR1 is MNHEY and CDR2 is SVGAGI in the germline V gene. For the CDR3, the DNA is TGTGCCAGCCAAAGGGACAGGGCGTCCACTGAAGCTTTCTTT. It is translated as CASQRDRASTEAFF.

The V gene is TRBV19, the J gene TRBJ2-7; 9 nucleotides align to TRBD2. The CDR3 consists of 15 residues. Trimming at V came to 5 bases and at J to 0 bases, leaving 5 bases not matched to a gene. Germline V lookup: CDR1 LNHDA, CDR2 SQIVND (reference sequence). CDR3 loop: CASSWGAGGSYEQYF. As DNA, the CDR3 is TGTGCCAGTAGTTGGGGAGCGGGGGGCTCCTACGAGCAGTACTTC. Complete variable domain (other parts from reference TRBV19 and TRBJ2-7): DGGITQSPKYLFRKEGQNVTLSCEQNLNHDAMYWYRQDPGQGLRLIYYSQIVNDFQKGDIAEGYSVSREKKESFPLTVTSAQKNPTAFYLCASSWGAGGSYEQYFGPGTRLTVT.

The chain couples TRBV7-8 to TRBJ2-3; TRBD2 agrees at 11 bases. The germline V gene encodes CDR1 SGHVS and CDR2 FQNEAQ. Germline trimming cut 2 bases from V and 4 bases from J; bases unmatched to any gene: 14. The CDR3 totals 19 residues. The CDR3 here is CASSLIAGGPSSSADTQYF. CDR3 bases: TGTGCCAGCAGCTTAATAGCGGGAGGGCCCTCGTCATCCGCAGATACGCAGTATTTT. Full variable domain (missing parts from reference TRBV7-8 and TRBJ2-3): GAGVSQSPRYKVAKRGQDVALRCDPISGHVSLFWYQQALGQGPEFLTYFQNEAQLDKSGLPSDRFFAERPEGSVSTLKIQRTQQEDSAVYLCASSLIAGGPSSSADTQYFGPGTRLTVL.

The rearrangement uses TRBV7-9 and TRBJ2-4; 11 nucleotides line up with TRBD1. Germline V gives CDR1 SEHNR, CDR2 FQNEAQ (reference sequence). V was clipped by 5 bases and J by 2 bases; unmatched bases: 8. The CDR3 totals 17 residues. CDR3 DNA sequence: TGTGCCAGCAGCCGGACTGGGACAGGGGGATCCAAAAACATTCAGTACTTC. It specifies CASSRTGTGGSKNIQYF.

The chain couples TRBV9 to TRBJ2-3; D possibly corresponds to TRBD2 (5 bases). Germline CDR1 is SGDLS and CDR2 is YYNGEE. The CDR3 has 12 residues. V dropped 7 bases and J dropped 4 bases, with 10 bases sitting between them. The CDR3 DNA is TGTGCCAGCGGGTCCGGGGCAGATACGCAGTATTTT. Amino acids: CASGSGADTQYF.

The J gene is TRBJ2-5, the V gene TRBV5-1, with TRBD1 matching 7 bases. This CDR3 region has 15 residues. The germline V gene encodes CDR1 SGHRS and CDR2 YFSETQ. V dropped 3 bases and J dropped 0; count of bases not matched to a gene: 5. The CDR3 loop reads CASSYRGLDQETQYF. As DNA, the CDR3 is TGCGCCAGCAGCTACAGGGGTCTGGACCAAGAGACCCAGTACTTC.

The chain joins TRBV5-4 to TRBJ1-4, with TRBD1 matching 8 bases. V was clipped by 4 bases and J by 5 bases; unmatched bases: 10. This CDR3 contains 16 residues. Germline V CDR1 and CDR2: SGHNT, YYREEE (reference sequence). In DNA form, the CDR3 reads TGTGCCAGCAGCCCGAGGGGGACAGGAAAGAATGAAAAACTGTTTTTT. Protein sequence: CASSPRGTGKNEKLFF.

V usage is TRBV28 and J usage is TRBJ1-1, with a tentative D call TRBD1 (6 bases). The length of the CDR3 is 17 residues. Germline V CDR1 and CDR2: MDHEN, SYDVKM. With 4 bases removed from V and 0 bases from J, the gap between germline ends came to 18 bases. The CDR3, as DNA: TGTGCCAGCAGTTGGCGGCTCCGGGGGGCCCTGAACACTGAAGCTTTCTTT. It specifies CASSWRLRGALNTEAFF.

This clone turned up a few times. This chain uses TRBV2 with TRBJ2-5; TRBD1 aligns across 7 bases. CDR1 and CDR2 (germline): SNHLY, FYNNEI. Trimming removed 7 bases from V and 1 base from J; junction bases left unmatched: 15. The CDR3 has 17 amino acids. The CDR3 protein is CASNDRVAVSAQETQYF. The CDR3 DNA is TGTGCCAGCAACGACAGGGTGGCGGTTTCGGCCCAAGAGACCCAGTACTTC.

The gene calls are TRBV29-1 and TRBJ1-1, with D possibly being TRBD1 (6 bases). CDR3 length: 13 residues. Between the trimmed V and J ends, which lost 7 bases and 3 bases, there was a span of 15 bases. The germline CDR1 and CDR2 sequences are SQVTM and ANQGSEA. CDR3 sequence: CSAGGQPYTEAFF. CDR3 nucleotide sequence: TGCAGCGCCGGAGGACAGCCGTACACTGAAGCTTTCTTT.

The CDR3 nucleotides read TGTGCCAGCAGAATGGGACAGGACTATGGCTACACCTTC. Its translation: CASRMGQDYGYTF. This chain joins TRBV28 and TRBJ1-2; TRBD1 agrees at 8 bases. The V gene's germline CDR1 is MDHEN and CDR2 SYDVKM. The J segment lost 3 bases and the V segment lost 6 bases, leaving 3 bases of the junction unmatched. The CDR3 runs 13 residues.

On this clone: One end of the junction varies from germline; a read error may be responsible. J is TRBJ2-5 and V is TRBV7-2, with 7 bases identical to TRBD2. CDR3 length: 16 amino acids. Germline CDR1 SGHTA, CDR2 FQGNSA. CDR3 nucleotide sequence: TGTGCCAGCACCTTAGCTTATAGCGGGTTCGGGGAGACCCAGTACTTC. It codes for CASTLAYSGFGETQYF.